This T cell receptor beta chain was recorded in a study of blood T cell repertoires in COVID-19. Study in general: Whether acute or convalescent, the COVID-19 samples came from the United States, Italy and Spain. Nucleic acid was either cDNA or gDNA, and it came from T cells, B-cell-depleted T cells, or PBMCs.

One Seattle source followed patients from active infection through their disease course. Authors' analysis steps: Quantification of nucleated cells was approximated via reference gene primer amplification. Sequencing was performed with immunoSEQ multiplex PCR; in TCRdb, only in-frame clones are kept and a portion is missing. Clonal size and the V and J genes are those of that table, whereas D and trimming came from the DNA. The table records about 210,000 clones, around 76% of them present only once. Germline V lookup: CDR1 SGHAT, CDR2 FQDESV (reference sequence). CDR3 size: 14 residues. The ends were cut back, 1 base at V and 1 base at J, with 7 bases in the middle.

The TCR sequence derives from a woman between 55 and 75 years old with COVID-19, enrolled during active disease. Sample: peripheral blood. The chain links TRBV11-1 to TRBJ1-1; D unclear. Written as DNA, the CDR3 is TGTGCCAGCAGCTTAGGTCGGAGGAACACTGAAGCTTTCTTT. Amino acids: CASSLGRRNTEAFF.